The source of this T cell receptor beta chain is a study of blood T cell repertoires in COVID-19. The method was immunoSEQ multiplex PCR; TCRdb's version includes in-frame clones alone and lacks a portion of them. The sample shows 120,000 or so clones, roughly four fifths of them seen only once. The sample taken for sequencing was peripheral blood. This TCR came from a man in his 60s with acute or convalescent COVID-19.

The CDR3 sequence is CSVQQGVSEAFF. The CDR3 DNA follows: TGCAGCGTTCAACAGGGGGTGTCTGAAGCTTTCTTT. V usage is TRBV29-1 and J usage is TRBJ1-1; TRBD1 agrees at 8 bases. This CDR3 has 12 residues. J lost 6 bases, V lost 5 bases, and 5 bases had no gene match. Germline CDR1 SQVTM, CDR2 ANQGSEA.